Sequencing of this T cell receptor (beta chain) was carried out in a study of OX40 agonist ivuxolimab in advanced cancers. Study-wide results and limits: CD4+ and CD8+ blood T cells expanded clonally by week 6 at 0.1 to 3.0 mg/kg. Compared with others, partial responders at 0.1-3.0 mg/kg displayed clonal expansion among the lowest. Antigens targeted by the expanded peripheral T cells were not determined.

Here immunoSEQ multiplex PCR was the method, and the copy in TCRdb shows in-frame clones only, minus some. The table lists 45,000 to 65,000 clones, roughly 82% of them singletons. Germline CDR1 reads SGHRS; CDR2 reads YFSETQ. V was pared by 0 bases and J by 3 bases, with 5 bases of the junction left unmatched. This CDR3 contains 15 residues. Details on this clone: Its antigen is as yet unknown.

This TCR was sampled from an adult with an advanced solid tumor such as melanoma, head and neck, liver or kidney cancer. The V call is TRBV5-1, the J call TRBJ1-2; 7 bases line up with TRBD1. The sample here was CD4+ or CD8+ T cells sorted from blood, taken in a trial of the OX40 agonist ivuxolimab. The CDR3 DNA follows: TGCGCCAGCAGCTTGGAGGGGACAGACTACTATGGCTACACCTTC. Protein sequence: CASSLEGTDYYGYTF.